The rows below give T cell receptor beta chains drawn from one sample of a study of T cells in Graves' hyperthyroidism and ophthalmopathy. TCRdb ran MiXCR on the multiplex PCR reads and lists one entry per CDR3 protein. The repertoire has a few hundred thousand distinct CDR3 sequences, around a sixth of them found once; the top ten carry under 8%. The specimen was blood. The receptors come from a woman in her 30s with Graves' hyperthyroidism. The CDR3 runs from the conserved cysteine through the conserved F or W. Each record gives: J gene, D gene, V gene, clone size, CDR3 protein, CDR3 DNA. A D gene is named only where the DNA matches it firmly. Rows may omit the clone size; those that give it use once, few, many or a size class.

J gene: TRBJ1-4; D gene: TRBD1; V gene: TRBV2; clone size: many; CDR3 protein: CASQGGQRVEKLFF; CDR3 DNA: TGTGCCAGCCAGGGGGGTCAAAGGGTTGAAAAACTGTTTTTT
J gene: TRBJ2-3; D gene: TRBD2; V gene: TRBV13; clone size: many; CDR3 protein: CASSRRGLASDTQYF; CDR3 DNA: TGTGCCAGCAGCCGCCGGGGACTAGCGTCAGATACGCAGTATTTT
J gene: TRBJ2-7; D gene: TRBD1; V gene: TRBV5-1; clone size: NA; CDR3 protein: CASSPSGTGGSYEQYF; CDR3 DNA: TGCGCCAGCAGCCCCTCAGGGACAGGGGGTTCCTACGAGCAGTACTTC
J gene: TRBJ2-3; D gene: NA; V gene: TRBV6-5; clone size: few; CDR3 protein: CASSYGSYGTLTDTQYF; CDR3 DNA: TGTGCCAGCAGTTACGGTTCCTACGGGACCCTCACAGATACGCAGTATTTT
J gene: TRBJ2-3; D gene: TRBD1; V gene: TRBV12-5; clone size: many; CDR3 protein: CASGLDRGTANTDTQYF; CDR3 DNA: TGTGCTAGTGGTTTGGACAGGGGTACCGCGAACACAGATACGCAGTATTTT
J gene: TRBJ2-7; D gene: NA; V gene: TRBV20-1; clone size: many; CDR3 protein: CSARLIGPTYEQYF; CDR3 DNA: TGCAGTGCTCGCCTGATTGGACCCACCTACGAGCAGTACTTC
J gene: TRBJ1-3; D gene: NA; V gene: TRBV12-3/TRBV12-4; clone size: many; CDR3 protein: CATHTTWGNTIYF; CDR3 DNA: TGTGCCACCCACACGACTTGGGGAAACACCATATATTTT
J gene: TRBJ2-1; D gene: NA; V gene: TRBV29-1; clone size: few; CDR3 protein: CSVGERTGNNEQFF; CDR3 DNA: TGCAGCGTTGGTGAGAGAACAGGCAACAATGAGCAGTTCTTC
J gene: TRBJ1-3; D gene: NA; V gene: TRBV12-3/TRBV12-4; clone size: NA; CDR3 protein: CASSLTQVYSGNTIYF; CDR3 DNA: TGTGCCAGCAGTTTAACCCAGGTCTACTCTGGAAACACCATATATTTT
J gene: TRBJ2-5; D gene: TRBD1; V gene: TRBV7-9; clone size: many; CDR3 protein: CASSSRGQGAETQYF; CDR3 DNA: TGTGCCAGCAGCTCAAGAGGACAGGGCGCGGAGACCCAGTACTTC
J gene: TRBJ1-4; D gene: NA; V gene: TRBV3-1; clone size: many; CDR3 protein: CASSADGEHEKLFF; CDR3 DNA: TGTGCCAGCAGCGCGGACGGAGAGCATGAAAAACTGTTTTTT
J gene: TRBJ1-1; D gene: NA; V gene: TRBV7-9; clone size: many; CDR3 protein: CASSPDSEAFF; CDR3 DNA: TGTGCCAGCAGCCCGGACAGTGAAGCTTTCTTT
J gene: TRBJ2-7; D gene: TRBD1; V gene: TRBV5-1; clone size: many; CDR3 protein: CASSFNTGAYEQYF; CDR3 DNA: TGCGCCAGCAGCTTCAATACAGGGGCCTACGAGCAGTACTTC
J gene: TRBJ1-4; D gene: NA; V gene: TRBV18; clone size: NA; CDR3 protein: CASSPFDRQIIATNEKLFF; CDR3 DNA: TGTGCCAGCTCACCGTTTGATCGACAGATAATTGCAACTAATGAAAAACTGTTTTTT
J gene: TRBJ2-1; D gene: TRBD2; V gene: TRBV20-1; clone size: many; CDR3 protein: CSAHLSGRDEQFF; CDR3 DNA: TGCAGTGCTCACCTTAGCGGGAGAGATGAGCAGTTCTTC